This T cell receptor beta chain derives from a study of blood T cells in healthy people across ages. Study-level results: Age brought a roughly linear fall in TCR beta diversity measured per million T cells.

A sample-barcoded 5' primer and a J-beta primer mix were used in a second PCR of roughly 6 to 11 cycles. A 12-random-nucleotide template-switch adaptor tagged each cDNA molecule. MiXCR, applied by TCRdb to the 5' RACE reads, yields one record per CDR3 protein. Of hundreds of thousands of distinct CDR3 sequences in the sample, about 21% were seen once. A note on this clonotype: What it binds is not known.

The V and J ends lost 5 bases and 5 bases respectively, with 14 bases between them. The CDR3 is made up of 13 amino acids. CDR1 is SGHRS and CDR2 is YFSETQ in the germline V gene. The J gene is TRBJ2-7, the V gene TRBV5-1; D gene uncertain. The clonotype was recovered from a man in his 70s in good health. The sequenced sample consisted of blood. The CDR3 region has the DNA TGCGCCAGCAGTTCCGGGTCAGTAGACGAGCAGTACTTC. Residues: CASSSGSVDEQYF.